These 30 T cell receptor beta chains share one sample of origin, sequenced in a study of cytomegalovirus exposure and HLA in healthy donors. The PCR had 60 Vbeta and 13 Jbeta primers. Here immunoSEQ multiplex PCR was the method, and the copy in TCRdb shows in-frame clones only, minus some. The table has 120,000 or so clones, roughly 9% seen once; the top ten hold approximately 6%. The source material was PBMCs. Every receptor here comes from a woman between 40 and 50 years old in good health and CMV-seropositive.

This clone has a handful of counts. The chain couples TRBV11-2 to TRBJ2-1; perhaps TRBD2 as D (6 bases). Germline loops: CDR1 SGHAT, CDR2 FQNNGV. V dropped 1 base and J dropped 15 bases, with 10 bases sitting between them. This CDR3 contains 11 residues. This CDR3 is CASSLATGGFF. CDR3 DNA sequence: TGTGCCAGCAGCTTAGCGACCGGGGGGTTCTTC.

This clone was found a few times. The rearrangement links TRBV5-1 to TRBJ1-1, with D hard to call. The CDR3 totals 15 residues. Trimming stripped 1 base from V and 1 base from J, with 11 bases between. Germline assignment: CDR1 SGHRS and CDR2 YFSETQ. The CDR3, as DNA: TGCGCCAGCAGCTTGAGGGTAGGGAGGAACACTGAAGCTTTCTTT. This codes for CASSLRVGRNTEAFF. The full variable domain, in which reference TRBV5-1 and TRBJ1-1 provide the parts outside the CDR3, is KAGVTQTPRYLIKTRGQQVTLSCSPISGHRSVSWYQQTPGQGLQFLFEYFSETQRNKGNFPGRFSGRQFSNSRSEMNVSTLELGDSALYLCASSLRVGRNTEAFFGQGTRLTVV.

In this sample, this clone turned up a few times. This chain's CDR3 is CASSVGGHEQYF. CDR3 sequence (DNA): TGTGCCAGCAGCGTAGGTGGGCACGAGCAGTACTTC. V is TRBV9 and J is TRBJ2-7, with D hard to call. From germline, CDR1 is SGDLS and CDR2 YYNGEE. The V gene lost 0 bases and the J gene lost 5 bases, with 6 bases spanning the gap. This CDR3 region has 12 residues.

This clone turned up a few times. This chain links TRBV30 with TRBJ2-1, with D possibly matching TRBD1 (6 bases). The CDR3 is 13 residues long. Germline V gene data show CDR1 as GTSNPN and CDR2 as SVGIG (reference sequence). V was trimmed by 3 bases and J by 1 base, leaving 7 bases between them. The CDR3 here is CAWRGGSYNEQFF. The CDR3 region has the DNA TGTGCCTGGAGAGGGGGTTCCTACAATGAGCAGTTCTTC.

This chain uses TRBV2 with TRBJ2-1, with 9 nucleotides matching TRBD1. The CDR3 is 14 residues long. Losses at the gene ends were 4 bases for V and 8 bases for J; bases not matched to a gene: 6. Germline assignment: CDR1 SNHLY and CDR2 FYNNEI. The CDR3 DNA sequence: TGTGCCAGCAGTGTAGGGGACAGGGTGTATGAGCAGTTCTTC. Translating gives CASSVGDRVYEQFF. Looking up the rest from reference TRBV2 and TRBJ2-1 gives the full variable domain: EPEVTQTPSHQVTQMGQEVILRCVPISNHLYFYWYRQILGQKVEFLVSFYNNEISEKSEIFDDQFSVERPDGSNFTLKIRSTKLEDSAMYFCASSVGDRVYEQFFGPGTRLTVL.

This clone was detected only a few times. This chain connects TRBV27 to TRBJ1-6; maybe TRBD1 (5 bases). V dropped 7 bases and J dropped 6 bases, with 22 bases sitting between them. This CDR3 has 17 amino acids. CDR1 is MNHEY, CDR2 SMNVEV, per germline (reference sequence). The CDR3 protein is CASTPGPGGGGNSPLHF. The CDR3 DNA reads as TGTGCCAGCACCCCCGGCCCTGGGGGGGGTGGTAATTCACCCCTCCACTTT.

This clone was picked up a small number of times. The genes are TRBV19 and TRBJ1-6; 10 bases fit TRBD1. The CDR3 consists of 14 residues. The germline CDR1 and CDR2 sequences are LNHDA and SQIVND (reference sequence). Germline trimming cut 4 bases from V and 10 bases from J; bases unmatched to any gene: 4. The CDR3 sequence is CASSRPDRGSPLHF. The CDR3 DNA reads as TGTGCCAGTAGTAGACCGGACAGGGGGTCACCCCTCCACTTT.

The chain employs TRBV25-1 and TRBJ1-1; 8 nucleotides line up with TRBD1. This CDR3 has 13 residues. With 6 bases clipped from V and 4 bases from J, the junction kept 4 bases outside the gene matches. Germline lookup yields CDR1 MGHDK and CDR2 SYGVNS. The CDR3 reads CASRTGVSTEAFF. The DNA of the CDR3 is TGTGCCAGCAGGACAGGGGTGAGCACTGAAGCTTTCTTT.

The V and J genes are TRBV7-9 and TRBJ1-4; TRBD1 might be the D (6 bases). The CDR3 sequence is 14 residues long. The V and J ends lost 5 bases and 5 bases respectively, with 12 bases between them. CDR1 SEHNR and CDR2 FQNEAQ come from the germline V gene (reference sequence). Here the CDR3 reads CASSHRVSNEKLFF. CDR3 coding DNA: TGTGCCAGCAGCCACAGGGTTTCGAATGAAAAACTGTTTTTT.

In its sample, this clone was seen a few times. This chain uses TRBV5-4 with TRBJ2-7; 13 positions agree with TRBD2. Germline CDR1 and CDR2: SGHNT and YYREEE (reference sequence). The CDR3 covers 15 residues. J was trimmed by 2 bases and V by 4 bases; bases with no gene match: 3. CDR3 residues: CASSGGLAGAYEQYF. DNA for the CDR3: TGTGCCAGCAGCGGTGGACTAGCGGGGGCCTACGAGCAGTACTTC.

The V call is TRBV10-2, the J call TRBJ2-4, with D unresolved. V shed 6 bases and J shed 2 bases, with 14 bases lying between them. The CDR3 runs 15 residues. Germline V gene sequence: CDR1 WSHSY, CDR2 SAAADI. In DNA form, the CDR3 reads TGCGCCAGCAGCTTGGCGGCTGAGACCAAAAACATTCAGTACTTC. This encodes CASSLAAETKNIQYF.

Only a few counts were recorded for this clone. The J gene is TRBJ2-7, the V gene TRBV6-1; 9 positions match TRBD1. The CDR3 is 14 residues long. Germline CDR1 and CDR2: MNHNS and SASEGT. After removal of 1 base from V and 4 bases from J, the junction contained 2 bases not matched to a gene. CDR3 nucleotide sequence: TGTGCCAGCAGTGAAGGGACAGGGGAGTACGAGCAGTACTTC. This codes for CASSEGTGEYEQYF.

This clone was observed a handful of times. V is TRBV10-3 and J is TRBJ1-4; no reliable D call. V was trimmed by 2 bases and J by 2 bases, leaving 9 bases between them. Germline loops: CDR1 ENHRY, CDR2 SYGVKD. There are 15 residues in the CDR3. The CDR3 DNA follows: TGTGCCATCAGTGAGAGTGGCGGTACTAATGAAAAACTGTTTTTT. Translating gives CAISESGGTNEKLFF.

This clone was seen once. The final CDR3 position lacks the conserved phenylalanine or tryptophan, pointing to a likely read error. The chain employs TRBV5-6 and TRBJ2-7, with a tentative D call TRBD1 (6 bases). The CDR3 length is 13 residues. Trimming took 3 bases from V and 3 from J, leaving 10 bases between them. Germline CDR1 is SGHDT and CDR2 is YYEEEE. CDR3 loop: CASSWDILYEQYL. CDR3 nucleotide sequence: TGTGCCAGCAGCTGGGACATACTCTACGAGCAGTACTTA.

The chain employs TRBV11-2 and TRBJ2-3, with D possibly matching TRBD2 (7 bases). Germline V gene sequence: CDR1 SGHAT, CDR2 FQNNGV. V was shortened by 7 bases and J by 5 bases, with 19 bases between the two germline ends. The CDR3 runs 15 residues. The CDR3 loop reads CASTQRGGGLDTQYF. Here the CDR3 DNA reads TGTGCCAGCACCCAGCGAGGGGGGGGGCTAGATACGCAGTATTTT.

This clone has at least ten counts. The chain recombines TRBV6-4 with TRBJ2-1; 9 positions agree with TRBD1. Germline CDR1 is MRHNA and CDR2 is SNTAGT. CDR3 size: 15 residues. The V gene end was trimmed by 5 bases and the J gene end by 6 bases; junction bases not matched to a gene: 8. CDR3 sequence (DNA): TGTGCCAGCAGTTCGCCGGGACAGGGTGGCAATGAGCAGTTCTTC. Translating it yields CASSSPGQGGNEQFF.

The CDR3 DNA sequence: TGTGCCAGCAGCCTGAGCGGGCGTACGACCTACGAGCAGTACTTC. Amino acids: CASSLSGRTTYEQYF. The V gene is TRBV5-4, the J gene TRBJ2-7; a possible D gene is TRBD2 (6 bases). This CDR3 comprises 15 residues. CDR1 is SGHNT, CDR2 YYREEE, per germline (reference sequence). The germline V and J ends were trimmed by 4 bases and 2 bases, with 16 bases remaining between them.

The chain uses TRBV10-3 and TRBJ2-3; D ambiguous. This CDR3 region has 12 residues. Germline loops: CDR1 ENHRY, CDR2 SYGVKD. V lost 8 bases, J lost 5 bases, and 11 bases lay in between. The CDR3 loop is CAIGTPGDTQYF. The CDR3 DNA follows: TGTGCCATCGGCACACCTGGAGATACGCAGTATTTT.

This clone has just a few counts. The V gene is TRBV5-1, the J gene TRBJ2-7, with 7 positions matching TRBD1. Germline values: CDR1 SGHRS, CDR2 YFSETQ. This CDR3 contains 15 residues. With V trimmed by 2 bases and J by 2 bases, 7 bases remained unmatched. CDR3 sequence reads: CASSFGTAVTYEQYF. Written as DNA, the CDR3 is TGCGCCAGCAGCTTTGGGACAGCCGTGACCTACGAGCAGTACTTC.

DNA for the CDR3: TGTGCCTGGGGTCGGTTTACAGGGGGTGGCGAAAAACTGTTTTTT. Its protein is CAWGRFTGGGEKLFF. The chain links TRBV30 to TRBJ1-4; 8 bases fit TRBD1. From germline, CDR1 is GTSNPN and CDR2 SVGIG (reference sequence). Trimming took 5 bases from V and 8 from J; bases not matched to a gene: 13. The length of the CDR3 is 15 residues.

This clone has a handful of counts. V is TRBV7-9 and J is TRBJ2-4; TRBD1 agrees at 8 bases. Germline V gene sequence: CDR1 SEHNR, CDR2 FQNEAQ (reference sequence). J gave up 7 bases and V 5 bases, and 4 bases lay outside the gene matches. The CDR3 is made up of 13 amino acids. The chain's CDR3 is CASSRTGMNIQYF. CDR3 coding DNA: TGTGCCAGCAGCCGGACAGGGATGAACATTCAGTACTTC.

The chain joins TRBV10-1 to TRBJ2-1; no firm D call. From germline, CDR1 is WNHNN and CDR2 SYGVQD (reference sequence). V was shortened by 1 base and J by 6 bases, with 10 bases between the two germline ends. The CDR3 consists of 14 residues. The CDR3 sequence is CASSEFGELNEQFF. For the CDR3, the DNA is TGCGCCAGCAGTGAGTTCGGAGAACTCAATGAGCAGTTCTTC.

The rearrangement uses TRBV6-1 and TRBJ1-5; TRBD1 aligns across 8 bases. The V and J ends lost 3 bases and 7 bases, in that order; junction bases with no gene match: 5. Germline CDR1 MNHNS, CDR2 SASEGT. This CDR3 has 14 amino acids. The CDR3 nucleotides are TGTGCCAGCAGTGAGCAGGGGGCGAGACAGCCCCAGCATTTT. Protein: CASSEQGARQPQHF.

This clone turned up a few times. V gene TRBV5-1 combines with J gene TRBJ1-1, with D perhaps TRBD1 (5 bases). There are 16 residues in the CDR3. CDR1 and CDR2 (germline): SGHRS, YFSETQ. Trimming shortened V by 4 bases and J by 2 bases, and 18 bases separated the two germline ends. CDR3 region: CASSGWGGRLNTEAFF. The CDR3 nucleotides are TGCGCCAGCAGCGGCTGGGGGGGGAGACTAAACACTGAAGCTTTCTTT.

This clone has just a few counts. This rearrangement joins TRBV10-2 to TRBJ1-4; D is perhaps TRBD1 (6 bases). V was trimmed by 7 bases and J by 7 bases, leaving 13 bases between them. The V gene's germline CDR1 is WSHSY and CDR2 SAAADI. CDR3 length: 13 residues. The CDR3 DNA sequence: TGCGCCAGCAAACAGGGAAGTGGTGAAAAACTGTTTTTT. Protein sequence: CASKQGSGEKLFF.

This chain joins TRBV7-9 and TRBJ2-1, with a possible D match to TRBD2 (6 bases). Per germline, CDR1 SEHNR and CDR2 FQNEAQ (reference sequence). The CDR3 is 14 amino acids. V was shortened by 4 bases and J by 7 bases, with 14 bases between the two germline ends. For the CDR3, the DNA is TGTGCCAGCAGCTCCAACCTACGGGGGAATGAGCAGTTCTTC. Residues: CASSSNLRGNEQFF. The complete variable domain, with remaining parts taken from reference TRBV7-9 and TRBJ2-1, reads DTGVSQNPRHKITKRGQNVTFRCDPISEHNRLYWYRQTLGQGPEFLTYFQNEAQLEKSRLLSDRFSAERPKGSFSTLEIQRTEQGDSAMYLCASSSNLRGNEQFFGPGTRLTVL.

This clone was recorded a few times. J is TRBJ2-5 and V is TRBV5-1; 11 positions match TRBD2. The junction had 7 bases not matched to a gene; V was cut back by 1 base and J by 5 bases. The CDR3 spans 16 residues. Germline V gene sequence: CDR1 SGHRS, CDR2 YFSETQ. CDR3 bases: TGCGCCAGCAGCTTGAAGACTAGCGGGGCGGCGGAGACCCAGTACTTC. It specifies CASSLKTSGAAETQYF.

This clone was recorded a few times. This chain connects TRBV7-3 to TRBJ2-7, with TRBD1 matching 10 bases. V lost 6 bases, J lost 0 bases, and 17 bases stayed unmatched. Germline V lookup: CDR1 SGHTA, CDR2 FQGTGA. CDR3 length: 19 amino acids. This CDR3 is CASRPPGQGTYGSSYEQYF. DNA for the CDR3: TGTGCCAGCAGGCCGCCGGGACAGGGGACCTATGGGAGCTCCTACGAGCAGTACTTC.

The chain carries TRBV27 and TRBJ1-1; maybe TRBD1 (6 bases). The CDR3 covers 19 residues. Germline CDR1 MNHEY, CDR2 SMNVEV (reference sequence). The germline V and J ends were trimmed by 6 bases and 6 bases, with 32 bases remaining between them. CDR3 sequence reads: CASRPFQPDRTPLRAEAFF. The CDR3 DNA sequence: TGTGCCAGCAGACCTTTTCAGCCGGACAGAACCCCGTTACGGGCTGAAGCTTTCTTT.

The sample holds a few counts of this clone. This rearrangement joins TRBV2 to TRBJ1-2; D gene uncertain. The V end was cut by 7 bases, the J end by 1 base, with 10 bases between. There are 13 residues in the CDR3. The germline gives CDR1 SNHLY, CDR2 FYNNEI. The CDR3 sequence: CASTQVLNYGYTF. The CDR3 DNA reads TGTGCCAGCACGCAGGTCCTTAACTATGGCTACACCTTC.